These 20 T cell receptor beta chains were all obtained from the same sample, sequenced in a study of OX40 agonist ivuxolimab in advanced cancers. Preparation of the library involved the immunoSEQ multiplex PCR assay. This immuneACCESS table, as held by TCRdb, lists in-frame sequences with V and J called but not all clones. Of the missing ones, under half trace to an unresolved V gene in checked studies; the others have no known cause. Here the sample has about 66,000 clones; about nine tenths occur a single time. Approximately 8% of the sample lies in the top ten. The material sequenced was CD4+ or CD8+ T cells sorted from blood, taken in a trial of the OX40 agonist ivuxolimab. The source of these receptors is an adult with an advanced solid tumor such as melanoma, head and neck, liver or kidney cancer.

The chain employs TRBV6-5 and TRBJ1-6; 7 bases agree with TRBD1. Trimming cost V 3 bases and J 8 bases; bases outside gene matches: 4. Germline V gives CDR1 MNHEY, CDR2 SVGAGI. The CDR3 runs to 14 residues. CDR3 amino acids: CASSYEGAYSPLHF. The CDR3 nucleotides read TGTGCCAGCAGTTATGAGGGGGCTTATTCACCCCTCCACTTT.

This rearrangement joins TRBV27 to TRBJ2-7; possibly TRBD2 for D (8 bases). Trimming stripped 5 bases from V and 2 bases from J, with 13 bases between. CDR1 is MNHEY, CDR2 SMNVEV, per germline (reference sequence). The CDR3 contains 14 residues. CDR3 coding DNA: TGTGCCAGCAGTCGGGAGGGACAGACCTACGAGCAGTACTTC. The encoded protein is CASSREGQTYEQYF.

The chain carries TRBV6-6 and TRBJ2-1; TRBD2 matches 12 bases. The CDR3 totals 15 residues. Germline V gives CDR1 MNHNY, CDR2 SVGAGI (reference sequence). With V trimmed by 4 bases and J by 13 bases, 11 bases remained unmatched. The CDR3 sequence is CASSWTSGTHQDQFF. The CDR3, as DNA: TGTGCCAGCAGTTGGACTAGCGGGACCCACCAGGATCAGTTCTTC.

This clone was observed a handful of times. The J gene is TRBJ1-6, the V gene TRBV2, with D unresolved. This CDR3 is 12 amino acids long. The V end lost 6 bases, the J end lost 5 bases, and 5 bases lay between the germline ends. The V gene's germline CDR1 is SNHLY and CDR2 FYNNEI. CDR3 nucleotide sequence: TGTGCCAGCAGGCAGGATAATTCACCCCTCCACTTT. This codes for CASRQDNSPLHF. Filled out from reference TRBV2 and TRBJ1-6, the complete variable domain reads EPEVTQTPSHQVTQMGQEVILRCVPISNHLYFYWYRQILGQKVEFLVSFYNNEISEKSEIFDDQFSVERPDGSNFTLKIRSTKLEDSAMYFCASRQDNSPLHFGNGTRLTVT.

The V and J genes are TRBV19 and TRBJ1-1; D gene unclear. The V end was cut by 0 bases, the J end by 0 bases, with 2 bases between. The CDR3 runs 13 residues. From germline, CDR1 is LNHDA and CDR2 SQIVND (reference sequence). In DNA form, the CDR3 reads TGTGCCAGTAGTATAGAGGTGAACACTGAAGCTTTCTTT. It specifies CASSIEVNTEAFF.

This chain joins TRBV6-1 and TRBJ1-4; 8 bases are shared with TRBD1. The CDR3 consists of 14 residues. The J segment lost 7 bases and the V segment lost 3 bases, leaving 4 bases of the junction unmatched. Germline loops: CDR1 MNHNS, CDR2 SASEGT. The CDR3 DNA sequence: TGTGCCAGCAGTGAGCAGGGGGCCGGTGAAAAACTGTTTTTT. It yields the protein CASSEQGAGEKLFF.

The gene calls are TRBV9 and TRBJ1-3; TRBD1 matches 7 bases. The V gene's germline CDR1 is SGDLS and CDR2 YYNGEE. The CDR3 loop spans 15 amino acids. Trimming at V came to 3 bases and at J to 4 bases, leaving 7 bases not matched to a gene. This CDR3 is CASSEGRGRGNTIYF. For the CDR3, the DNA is TGTGCCAGCAGCGAGGGGAGGGGGCGCGGAAACACCATATATTTT.

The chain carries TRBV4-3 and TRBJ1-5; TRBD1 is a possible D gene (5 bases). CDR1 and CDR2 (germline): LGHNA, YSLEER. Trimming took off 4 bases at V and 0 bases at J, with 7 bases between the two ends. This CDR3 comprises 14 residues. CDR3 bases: TGCGCCAGCAGCCGGGACGTTAGCAATCAGCCCCAGCATTTT. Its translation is CASSRDVSNQPQHF.

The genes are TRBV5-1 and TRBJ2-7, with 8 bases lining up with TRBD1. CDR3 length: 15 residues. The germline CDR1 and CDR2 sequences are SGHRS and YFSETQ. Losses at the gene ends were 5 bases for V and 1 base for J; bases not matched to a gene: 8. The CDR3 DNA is TGCGCCAGCAGTCTTGACGGACAGGGATCCTACGAGCAGTACTTC. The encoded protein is CASSLDGQGSYEQYF.

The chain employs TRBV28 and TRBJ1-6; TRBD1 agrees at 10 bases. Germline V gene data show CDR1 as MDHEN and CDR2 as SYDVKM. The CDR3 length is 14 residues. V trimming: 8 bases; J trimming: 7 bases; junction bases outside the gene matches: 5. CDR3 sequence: CASCSGQGNSPLHF. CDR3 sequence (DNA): TGTGCCAGCTGTTCGGGACAGGGGAATTCACCCCTCCACTTT.

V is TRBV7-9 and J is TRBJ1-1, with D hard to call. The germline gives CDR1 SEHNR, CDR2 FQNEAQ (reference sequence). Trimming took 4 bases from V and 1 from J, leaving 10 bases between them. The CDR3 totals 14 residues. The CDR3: CASSSRTANTEAFF. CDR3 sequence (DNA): TGTGCCAGCAGCTCCCGGACGGCGAACACTGAAGCTTTCTTT.

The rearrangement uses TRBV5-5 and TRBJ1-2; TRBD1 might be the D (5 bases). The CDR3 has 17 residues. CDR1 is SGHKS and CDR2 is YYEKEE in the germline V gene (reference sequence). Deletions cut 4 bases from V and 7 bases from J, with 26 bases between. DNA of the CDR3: TGTGCCAGCAGCCCCGTGGGGGGAGGTAACCCCGCTGGTGGCTACACCTTC. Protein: CASSPVGGGNPAGGYTF.

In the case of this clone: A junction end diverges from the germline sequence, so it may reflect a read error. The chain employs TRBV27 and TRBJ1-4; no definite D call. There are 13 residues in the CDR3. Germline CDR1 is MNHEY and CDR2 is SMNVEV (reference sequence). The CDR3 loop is CASSLSETAVVVF. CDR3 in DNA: TGTGCCAGCAGTTTATCAGAAACGGCCGTAGTTGTTTTT.

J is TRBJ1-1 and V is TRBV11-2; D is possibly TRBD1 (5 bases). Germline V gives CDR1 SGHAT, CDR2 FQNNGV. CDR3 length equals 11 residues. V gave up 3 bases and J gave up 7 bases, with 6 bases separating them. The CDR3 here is CASSLTVEAFF. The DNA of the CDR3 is TGTGCCAGCAGCTTGACAGTTGAAGCTTTCTTT.

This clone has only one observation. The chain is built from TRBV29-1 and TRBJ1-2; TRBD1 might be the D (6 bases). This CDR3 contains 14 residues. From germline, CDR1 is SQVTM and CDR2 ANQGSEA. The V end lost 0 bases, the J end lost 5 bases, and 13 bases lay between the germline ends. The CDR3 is CSVEDDDRRYGYTF. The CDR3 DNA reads TGCAGCGTTGAAGATGACGACAGGAGATATGGCTACACCTTC.

The CDR3: CASSQGGGALDTQYF. The CDR3 nucleotides are TGTGCCAGCAGCCAAGGAGGGGGGGCCTTGGACACGCAGTATTTT. The chain carries TRBV4-2 and TRBJ2-3; weak D call: TRBD2 (7 bases). Germline CDR1 reads LGHNA; CDR2 reads YNFKEQ. Trimming removed 1 base at V and 9 bases at J, with 17 bases between. The CDR3 totals 15 residues.

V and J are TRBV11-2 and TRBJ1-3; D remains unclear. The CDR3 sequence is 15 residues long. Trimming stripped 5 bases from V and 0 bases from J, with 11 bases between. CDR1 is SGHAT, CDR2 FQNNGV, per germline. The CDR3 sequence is CASSVERSSGNTIYF. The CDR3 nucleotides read TGTGCCAGCAGCGTCGAAAGAAGCTCTGGAAACACCATATATTTT.

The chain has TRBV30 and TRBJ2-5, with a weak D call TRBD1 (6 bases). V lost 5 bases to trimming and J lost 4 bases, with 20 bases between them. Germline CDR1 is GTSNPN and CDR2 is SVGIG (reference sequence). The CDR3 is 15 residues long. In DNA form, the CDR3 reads TGTGCCTGGGAAAATCCTTCAGGGGTAGGAGAGACCCAGTACTTC. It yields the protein CAWENPSGVGETQYF.

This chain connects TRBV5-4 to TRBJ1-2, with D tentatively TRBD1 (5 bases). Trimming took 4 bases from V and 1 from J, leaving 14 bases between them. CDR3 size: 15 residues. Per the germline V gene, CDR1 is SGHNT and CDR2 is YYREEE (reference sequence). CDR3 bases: TGTGCCAGCAGCCTGGGGACGGGCTTTAACTATGGCTACACCTTC. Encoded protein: CASSLGTGFNYGYTF. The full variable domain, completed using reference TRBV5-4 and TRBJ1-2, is ETGVTQSPTHLIKTRGQQVTLRCSSQSGHNTVSWYQQALGQGPQFIFQYYREEENGRGNFPPRFSGLQFPNYSSELNVNALELDDSALYLCASSLGTGFNYGYTFGSGTRLTVV.

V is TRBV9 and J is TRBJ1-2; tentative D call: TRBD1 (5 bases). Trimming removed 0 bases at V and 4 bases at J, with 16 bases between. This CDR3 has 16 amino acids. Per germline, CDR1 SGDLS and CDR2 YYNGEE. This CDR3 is CASSVEGTENFYGYTF. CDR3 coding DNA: TGTGCCAGCAGCGTAGAAGGGACGGAGAACTTCTATGGCTACACCTTC.